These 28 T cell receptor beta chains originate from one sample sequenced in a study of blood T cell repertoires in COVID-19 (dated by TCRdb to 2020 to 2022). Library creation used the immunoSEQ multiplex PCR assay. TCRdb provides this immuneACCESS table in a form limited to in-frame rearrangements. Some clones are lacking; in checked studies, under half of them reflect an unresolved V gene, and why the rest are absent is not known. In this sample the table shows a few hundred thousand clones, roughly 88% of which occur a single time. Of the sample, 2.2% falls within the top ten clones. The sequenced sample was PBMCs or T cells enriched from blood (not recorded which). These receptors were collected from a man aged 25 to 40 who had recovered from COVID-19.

DNA of the CDR3: TGTGCCAGCAGCCAAGAGTCAGGCTACGAGCAGTACTTC. The encoded protein is CASSQESGYEQYF. The V gene is TRBV4-2, the J gene TRBJ2-7, with unresolved D. Trimming took off 0 bases at V and 3 bases at J, with 6 bases between the two ends. There are 13 residues in the CDR3. Germline V gene data show CDR1 as LGHNA and CDR2 as YNFKEQ.

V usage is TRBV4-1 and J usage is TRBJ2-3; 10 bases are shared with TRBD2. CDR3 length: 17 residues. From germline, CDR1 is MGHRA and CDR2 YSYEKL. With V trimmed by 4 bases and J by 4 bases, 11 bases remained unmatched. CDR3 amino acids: CASSRNSGGSAADTQYF. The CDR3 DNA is TGCGCCAGCAGCCGAAATAGCGGGGGGTCAGCGGCAGATACGCAGTATTTT.

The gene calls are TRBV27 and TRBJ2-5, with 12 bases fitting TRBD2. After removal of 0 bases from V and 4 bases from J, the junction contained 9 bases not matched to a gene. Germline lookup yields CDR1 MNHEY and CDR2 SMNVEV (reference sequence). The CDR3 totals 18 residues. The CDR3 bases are TGTGCCAGCAGTTTATCCTTGACTAGCGGGGGCCCCCGAGAGACCCAGTACTTC. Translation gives CASSLSLTSGGPRETQYF.

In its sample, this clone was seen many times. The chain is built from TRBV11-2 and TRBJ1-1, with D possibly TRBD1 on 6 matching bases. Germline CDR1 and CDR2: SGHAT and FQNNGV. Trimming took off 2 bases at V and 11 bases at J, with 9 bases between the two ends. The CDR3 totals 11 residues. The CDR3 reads CASSLNREAFF. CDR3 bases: TGTGCCAGCAGCTTAAACAGGGAGGCTTTCTTT.

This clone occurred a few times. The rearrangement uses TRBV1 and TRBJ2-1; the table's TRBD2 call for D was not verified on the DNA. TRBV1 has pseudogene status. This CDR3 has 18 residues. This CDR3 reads CTSSQITSGGAMEDEQFF. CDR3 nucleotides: TGCACCAGCAGCCAAATCACTAGCGGGGGGGCCATGGAAGATGAGCAGTTCTTC.

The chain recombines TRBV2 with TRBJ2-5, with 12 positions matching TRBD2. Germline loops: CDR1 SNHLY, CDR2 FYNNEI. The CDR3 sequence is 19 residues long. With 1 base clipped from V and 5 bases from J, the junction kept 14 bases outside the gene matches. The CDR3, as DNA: TGTGCCAGCAGTGAAGGGAGCCTAGCGGGGGGGCTGTGGAAGGAGACCCAGTACTTC. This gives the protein CASSEGSLAGGLWKETQYF.

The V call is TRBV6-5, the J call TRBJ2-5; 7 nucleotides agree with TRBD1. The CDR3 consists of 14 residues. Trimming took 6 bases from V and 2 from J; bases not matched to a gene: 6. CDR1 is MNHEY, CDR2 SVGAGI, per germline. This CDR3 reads CASRHRDRQETQYF. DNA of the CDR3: TGTGCCAGCAGACACCGGGACAGACAAGAGACCCAGTACTTC.

The CDR3 loop reads CASSFRGAPYF. The CDR3 DNA is TGTGCCAGCAGTTTCAGGGGGGCGCCGTACTTC. The V and J genes are TRBV12-3 or TRBV12-4 and TRBJ2-7, with D maybe TRBD1 (7 bases). CDR3 size: 11 residues. V shed 3 bases and J shed 12 bases, with 12 bases lying between them.

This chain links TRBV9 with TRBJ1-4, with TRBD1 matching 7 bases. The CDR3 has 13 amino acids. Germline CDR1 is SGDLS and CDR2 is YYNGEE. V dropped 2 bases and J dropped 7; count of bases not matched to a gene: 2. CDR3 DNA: TGTGCCAGCAGCGTGTCAGGGGGTGAAAAACTGTTTTTT. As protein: CASSVSGGEKLFF.

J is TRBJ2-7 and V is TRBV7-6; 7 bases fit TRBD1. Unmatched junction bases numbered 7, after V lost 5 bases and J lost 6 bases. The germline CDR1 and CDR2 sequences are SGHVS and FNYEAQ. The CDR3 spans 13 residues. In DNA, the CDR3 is TGTGCCAGCAGCGCTGGACAGGTCACCGAGCAGTACTTC. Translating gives CASSAGQVTEQYF.

CDR3 coding DNA: TGTGCCAGCAGTTTAACAGGGGGCAGAGGGTATGGCTACACCTTC. Translating it yields CASSLTGGRGYGYTF. The J gene is TRBJ1-2, the V gene TRBV5-5; 9 nucleotides line up with TRBD1. The CDR3 runs 15 residues. V was pared by 5 bases and J by 5 bases, with 10 bases of the junction left unmatched. Looked up from germline, CDR1 is SGHKS and CDR2 is YYEKEE (reference sequence). The whole variable domain, filled in from reference TRBV5-5 and TRBJ1-2, reads DAGVTQSPTHLIKTRGQQVTLRCSPISGHKSVSWYQQVLGQGPQFIFQYYEKEERGRGNFPDRFSARQFPNYSSELNVNALLLGDSALYLCASSLTGGRGYGYTFGSGTRLTVV.

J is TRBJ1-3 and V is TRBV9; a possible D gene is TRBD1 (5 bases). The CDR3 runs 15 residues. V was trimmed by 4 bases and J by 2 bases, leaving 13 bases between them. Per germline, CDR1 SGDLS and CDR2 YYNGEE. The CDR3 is CASSPSTVPGNTIYF. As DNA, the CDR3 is TGTGCCAGCAGCCCCTCGACAGTTCCTGGAAACACCATATATTTT. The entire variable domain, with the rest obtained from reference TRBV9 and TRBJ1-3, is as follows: DSGVTQTPKHLITATGQRVTLRCSPRSGDLSVYWYQQSLDQGLQFLIQYYNGEERAKGNILERFSAQQFPDLHSELNLSSLELGDSALYFCASSPSTVPGNTIYFGEGSWLTVV.

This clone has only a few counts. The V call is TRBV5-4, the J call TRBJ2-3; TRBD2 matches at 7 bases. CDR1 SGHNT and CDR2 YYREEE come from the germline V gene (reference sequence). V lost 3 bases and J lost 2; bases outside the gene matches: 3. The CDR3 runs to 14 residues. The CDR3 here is CASSSAGTTDTQYF. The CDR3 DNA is TGTGCCAGCAGCTCAGCGGGAACCACAGATACGCAGTATTTT.

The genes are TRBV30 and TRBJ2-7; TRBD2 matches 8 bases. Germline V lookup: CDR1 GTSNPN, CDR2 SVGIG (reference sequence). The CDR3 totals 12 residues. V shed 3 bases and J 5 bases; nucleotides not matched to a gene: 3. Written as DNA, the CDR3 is TGTGCCTGGAGCGCCGGGGGGGACGAGCAGTACTTC. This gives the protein CAWSAGGDEQYF.

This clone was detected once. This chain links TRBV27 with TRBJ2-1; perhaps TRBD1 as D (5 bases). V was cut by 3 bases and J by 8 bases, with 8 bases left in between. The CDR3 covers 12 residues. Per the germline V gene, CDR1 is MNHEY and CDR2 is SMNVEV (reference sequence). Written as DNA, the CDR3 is TGTGCCAGCAGTTTTCAGGGCCATGAGCAGTTCTTC. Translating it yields CASSFQGHEQFF.

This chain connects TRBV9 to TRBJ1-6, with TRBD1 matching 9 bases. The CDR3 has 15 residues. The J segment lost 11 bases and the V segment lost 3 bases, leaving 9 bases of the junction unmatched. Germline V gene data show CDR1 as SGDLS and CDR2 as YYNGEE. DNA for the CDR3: TGTGCCAGCAGCGCAGGGGACAGGGCCACGCCACCCCTCCACTTT. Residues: CASSAGDRATPPLHF. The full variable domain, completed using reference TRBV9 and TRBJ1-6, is DSGVTQTPKHLITATGQRVTLRCSPRSGDLSVYWYQQSLDQGLQFLIQYYNGEERAKGNILERFSAQQFPDLHSELNLSSLELGDSALYFCASSAGDRATPPLHFGNGTRLTVT.

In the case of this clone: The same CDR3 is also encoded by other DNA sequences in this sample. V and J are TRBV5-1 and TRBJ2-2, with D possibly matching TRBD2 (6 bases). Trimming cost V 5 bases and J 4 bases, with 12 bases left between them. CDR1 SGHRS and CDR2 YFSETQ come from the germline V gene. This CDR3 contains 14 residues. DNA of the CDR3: TGCGCCAGCAGTTCCGGGACTGTCACCGGGGAGCTGTTTTTT. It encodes CASSSGTVTGELFF.

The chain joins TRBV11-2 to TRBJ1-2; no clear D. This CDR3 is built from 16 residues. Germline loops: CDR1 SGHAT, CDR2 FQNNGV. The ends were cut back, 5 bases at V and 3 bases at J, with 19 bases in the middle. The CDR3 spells CASSPGETVLYYGYTF. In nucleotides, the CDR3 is TGTGCCAGCAGCCCCGGGGAGACCGTCCTATACTATGGCTACACCTTC. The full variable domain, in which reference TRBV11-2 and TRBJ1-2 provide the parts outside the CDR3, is EAGVAQSPRYKIIEKRQSVAFWCNPISGHATLYWYQQILGQGPKLLIQFQNNGVVDDSQLPKDRFSAERLKGVDSTLKIQPAKLEDSAVYLCASSPGETVLYYGYTFGSGTRLTVV.

This CDR3 is CASSPVDARSGYTF. The CDR3 DNA sequence: TGTGCCAGCTCACCTGTAGACGCCCGGAGTGGCTACACCTTC. V usage is TRBV18 and J usage is TRBJ1-2; D is ambiguous. The CDR3 loop spans 14 amino acids. Germline CDR1 KGHSH, CDR2 LQKENI. Trimming removed 3 bases at V and 7 bases at J, with 15 bases between.

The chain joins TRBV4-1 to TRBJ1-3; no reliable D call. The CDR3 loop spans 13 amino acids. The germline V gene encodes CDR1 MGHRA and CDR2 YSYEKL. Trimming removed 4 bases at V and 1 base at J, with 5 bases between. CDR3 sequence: CASSPTSGNTIYF. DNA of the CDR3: TGCGCCAGCAGCCCCACTTCTGGAAACACCATATATTTT.

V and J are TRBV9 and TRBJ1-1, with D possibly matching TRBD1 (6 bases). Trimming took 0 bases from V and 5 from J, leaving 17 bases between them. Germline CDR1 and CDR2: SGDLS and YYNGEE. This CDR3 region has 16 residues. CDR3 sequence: CASSVAVQGRGTEAFF. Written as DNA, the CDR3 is TGTGCCAGCAGCGTAGCTGTCCAGGGGCGGGGGACTGAAGCTTTCTTT.

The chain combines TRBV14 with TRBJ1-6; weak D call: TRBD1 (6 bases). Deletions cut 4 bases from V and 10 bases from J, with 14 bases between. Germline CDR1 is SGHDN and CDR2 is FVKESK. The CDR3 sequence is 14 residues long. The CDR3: CASSPKNRDSPLHF. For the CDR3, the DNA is TGTGCCAGCAGCCCTAAAAACAGGGACTCACCCCTCCACTTT.

CDR3 region: CASSPDGAGELFF. The CDR3 nucleotides are TGTGCCAGCAGCCCCGATGGAGCCGGGGAGCTGTTTTTT. This rearrangement joins TRBV25-1 to TRBJ2-2; D call uncertain. Germline V gene data show CDR1 as MGHDK and CDR2 as SYGVNS. This CDR3 contains 13 residues. The V end lost 6 bases, the J end lost 6 bases, and 11 bases lay between the germline ends.

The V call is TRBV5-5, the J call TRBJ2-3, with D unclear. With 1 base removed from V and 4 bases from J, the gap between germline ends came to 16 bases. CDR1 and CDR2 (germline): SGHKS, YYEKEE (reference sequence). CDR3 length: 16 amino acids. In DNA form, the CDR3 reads TGTGCCAGCAGCTTGAATACGGGTTTTGGATCAGATACGCAGTATTTT. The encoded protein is CASSLNTGFGSDTQYF.

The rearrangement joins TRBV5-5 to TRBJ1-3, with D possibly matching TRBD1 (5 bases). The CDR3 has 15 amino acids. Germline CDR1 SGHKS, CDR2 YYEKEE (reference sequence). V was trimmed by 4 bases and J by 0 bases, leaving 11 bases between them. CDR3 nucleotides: TGTGCCAGCAGCATGACAGCGCGCTCTGGAAACACCATATATTTT. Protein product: CASSMTARSGNTIYF. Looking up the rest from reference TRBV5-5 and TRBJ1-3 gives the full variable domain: DAGVTQSPTHLIKTRGQQVTLRCSPISGHKSVSWYQQVLGQGPQFIFQYYEKEERGRGNFPDRFSARQFPNYSSELNVNALLLGDSALYLCASSMTARSGNTIYFGEGSWLTVV.

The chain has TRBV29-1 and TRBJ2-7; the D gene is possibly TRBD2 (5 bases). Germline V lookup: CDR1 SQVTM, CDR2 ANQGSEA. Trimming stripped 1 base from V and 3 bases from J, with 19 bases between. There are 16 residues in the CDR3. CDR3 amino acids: CSVEAELEVPGYEQYF. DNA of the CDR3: TGCAGCGTTGAAGCTGAATTGGAGGTCCCGGGCTACGAGCAGTACTTC.

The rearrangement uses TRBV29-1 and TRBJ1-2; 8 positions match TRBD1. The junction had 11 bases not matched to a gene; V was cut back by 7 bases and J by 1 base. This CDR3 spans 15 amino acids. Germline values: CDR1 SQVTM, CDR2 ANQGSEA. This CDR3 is CSAGDHGQGNYGYTF. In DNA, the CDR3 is TGCAGCGCTGGAGATCACGGACAGGGTAACTATGGCTACACCTTC.

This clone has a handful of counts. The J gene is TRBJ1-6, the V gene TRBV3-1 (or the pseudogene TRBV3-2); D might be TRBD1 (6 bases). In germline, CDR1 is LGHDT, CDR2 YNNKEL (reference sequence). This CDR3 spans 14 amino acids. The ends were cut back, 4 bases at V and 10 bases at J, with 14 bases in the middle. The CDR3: CASSRAGDGSPLHF. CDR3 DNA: TGTGCCAGCAGCCGGGCAGGGGATGGATCACCCCTCCACTTT.